These 18 T cell receptor beta chains share one sample of origin, sequenced in a study of cytomegalovirus exposure and HLA in healthy donors. Amplification used 60 Vbeta primers and 13 Jbeta primers. The repertoire was sequenced with immunoSEQ multiplex PCR; TCRdb's copy has only in-frame clones and lacks some. This table lists 65,000 to 80,000 clones. The sample taken for sequencing was PBMCs. Receptor source: a female donor in good health and CMV-seropositive.

This chain joins TRBV6-5 and TRBJ2-1, with 9 bases fitting TRBD2. The CDR3 is made up of 15 amino acids. Losses at the gene ends were 5 bases for V and 4 bases for J; bases not matched to a gene: 6. Germline V lookup: CDR1 MNHEY, CDR2 SVGAGI. For the CDR3, the DNA is TGTGCCAGCAGTGCCCTTAGCGGGGGATACAATGAGCAGTTCTTC. Translating it yields CASSALSGGYNEQFF.

The chain has TRBV7-6 and TRBJ1-2; maybe TRBD1 (6 bases). The CDR3 is 13 residues long. Trimming took off 5 bases at V and 8 bases at J, with 15 bases between the two ends. The germline gives CDR1 SGHVS, CDR2 FNYEAQ. Here the CDR3 DNA reads TGTGCCAGCAGCCCCCAGGGGAAGGAGGGCTACACCTTC. Translating gives CASSPQGKEGYTF.

Note on this clone: Within the sample, other DNA sequences also encode this same CDR3. This chain links TRBV15 with TRBJ2-7; D ambiguous. This CDR3 has 12 residues. V was clipped by 3 bases and J by 5 bases, with 8 bases between them. The germline V gene encodes CDR1 LNHNV and CDR2 YYDKDF (reference sequence). CDR3 nucleotides: TGTGCCACCAGCAGTGACGAGGACGAGCAGTACTTC. Its protein product is CATSSDEDEQYF.

J is TRBJ1-5 and V is TRBV30; D gene unclear. The CDR3 runs to 14 residues. Trimming removed 0 bases at V and 3 bases at J, with 9 bases between. Germline CDR1 is GTSNPN and CDR2 is SVGIG (reference sequence). The CDR3 DNA reads TGTGCCTGGAGTGTCCCGGGTAACAATCAGCCCCAGCATTTT. Protein sequence: CAWSVPGNNQPQHF.

The chain has TRBV18 and TRBJ2-7, with 8 bases identical to TRBD1. This CDR3 has 14 residues. From germline, CDR1 is KGHSH and CDR2 LQKENI. The J segment lost 4 bases and the V segment lost 3 bases, leaving 5 bases of the junction unmatched. The CDR3 region is CASSPGDRTYEQYF. The CDR3 DNA follows: TGTGCCAGCTCACCGGGGGACAGGACTTACGAGCAGTACTTC. Based on the CDR3 plus reference TRBV18 and TRBJ2-7, the full variable domain is NAGVMQNPRHLVRRRGQEARLRCSPMKGHSHVYWYRQLPEEGLKFMVYLQKENIIDESGMPKERFSAEFPKEGPSILRIQQVVRGDSAAYFCASSPGDRTYEQYFGPGTRLTVT.

CDR3 protein: CASIEDSLSGELFF. The CDR3 bases are TGCGCCAGCATCGAGGATAGCCTGTCCGGGGAGCTGTTTTTT. J is TRBJ2-2 and V is TRBV5-1; unclear D gene. With 6 bases removed from V and 6 bases from J, the gap between germline ends came to 15 bases. Germline loops: CDR1 SGHRS, CDR2 YFSETQ. There are 14 residues in the CDR3.

V and J are TRBV6-1 and TRBJ2-3, with 10 bases that match TRBD1. This CDR3 spans 15 amino acids. Germline V gene lookup returns CDR1 MNHNS and CDR2 SASEGT. V gave up 6 bases and J gave up 1 base; unmatched junction bases: 4. CDR3 protein: CASRGQGLGTDTQYF. As DNA, the CDR3 is TGTGCCAGCAGGGGACAGGGGCTCGGCACAGATACGCAGTATTTT.

The genes are TRBV28 and TRBJ1-5; 9 bases are a match to TRBD1. Trimming removed 6 bases from V and 2 bases from J; junction bases left unmatched: 8. Germline V lookup: CDR1 MDHEN, CDR2 SYDVKM. This CDR3 region has 16 residues. CDR3 sequence reads: CASRDLRQGGNQPQHF. In DNA, the CDR3 is TGTGCCAGCAGGGACCTCAGACAGGGGGGCAATCAGCCCCAGCATTTT.

The CDR3 spells CASSPGPGQGNQPQHF. The CDR3 DNA follows: TGTGCCAGTAGTCCCGGACCGGGACAGGGTAATCAGCCCCAGCATTTT. This chain uses TRBV19 with TRBJ1-5, with 9 bases matching TRBD1. This CDR3 is 16 amino acids long. V was clipped by 5 bases and J by 4 bases; unmatched bases: 9. Germline lookup yields CDR1 LNHDA and CDR2 SQIVND (reference sequence).

The rearrangement joins TRBV9 to TRBJ2-5, with 7 bases matching TRBD2. Per the germline V gene, CDR1 is SGDLS and CDR2 is YYNGEE. Trimming took 0 bases from V and 0 from J; bases not matched to a gene: 14. This CDR3 has 19 amino acids. The CDR3 coding sequence is TGTGCCAGCAGCGTAGTCCCAGCGGGGACCCTGATGTACCAAGAGACCCAGTACTTC. Translation: CASSVVPAGTLMYQETQYF.

The rearrangement links TRBV9 to TRBJ2-5; 10 nucleotides align to TRBD2. CDR3 size: 16 residues. Germline lookup yields CDR1 SGDLS and CDR2 YYNGEE. Trimming took 3 bases from V and 2 from J; bases not matched to a gene: 7. The CDR3 loop is CASSAGLAGVQETQYF. CDR3 nucleotide sequence: TGTGCCAGCAGCGCGGGGCTAGCGGGAGTTCAAGAGACCCAGTACTTC.

This sequence joins TRBV6-1 and TRBJ1-3; D unresolved. The CDR3 length is 15 residues. Trimming removed 6 bases from V and 0 bases from J, with 12 bases in between. Per the germline V gene, CDR1 is MNHNS and CDR2 is SASEGT. The CDR3 DNA is TGTGCCAGCAGGGAGCATGTCGCCTCTGGAAACACCATATATTTT. This codes for CASREHVASGNTIYF.

The genes are TRBV2 and TRBJ2-2, with a weak D call TRBD1 (6 bases). Trimming removed 4 bases from V and 7 bases from J, with 16 bases in between. Germline V gene sequence: CDR1 SNHLY, CDR2 FYNNEI. The CDR3 runs 15 residues. CDR3: CASSVMGANGGELFF. The CDR3 nucleotides are TGTGCCAGCAGTGTAATGGGGGCCAATGGCGGGGAGCTGTTTTTT.

The V call is TRBV5-1, the J call TRBJ2-3; 10 bases match TRBD2. The ends lost 0 bases at V and 0 bases at J; junction bases unmatched: 1. Germline values: CDR1 SGHRS, CDR2 YFSETQ. The CDR3 consists of 16 residues. Here the CDR3 reads CASSLVTSGSTDTQYF. The CDR3 region has the DNA TGCGCCAGCAGCTTGGTGACTAGCGGGAGCACAGATACGCAGTATTTT.

This CDR3 reads CASSFQGAGGNTIYF. The CDR3 region has the DNA TGTGCCAGCAGTTTTCAGGGGGCAGGTGGAAACACCATATATTTT. The V gene is TRBV6-6, the J gene TRBJ1-3; 8 nucleotides line up with TRBD1. Unmatched junction bases numbered 5, after V lost 4 bases and J lost 3 bases. The CDR3 runs to 15 residues. Germline lookup yields CDR1 MNHNY and CDR2 SVGAGI (reference sequence).

CDR3 sequence reads: CASSGAWANTGELFF. The CDR3 bases are TGTGCCAGTAGTGGGGCATGGGCGAACACCGGGGAGCTGTTTTTT. J is TRBJ2-2 and V is TRBV19; TRBD1 might be the D (5 bases). V gave up 5 bases and J gave up 0 bases, with 10 bases separating them. The germline V gene has CDR1 LNHDA and CDR2 SQIVND (reference sequence). This CDR3 is 15 amino acids long.

The V and J genes are TRBV6-1 and TRBJ1-4, with 9 bases that match TRBD1. This CDR3 is built from 15 residues. After removal of 3 bases from V and 7 bases from J, the junction contained 6 bases not matched to a gene. The germline V gene encodes CDR1 MNHNS and CDR2 SASEGT. The CDR3: CASSDYRGRGEKLFF. The CDR3 nucleotides are TGTGCCAGCAGTGACTACAGGGGGCGCGGTGAAAAACTGTTTTTT.

The rearrangement joins TRBV4-1 to TRBJ2-7, with unresolved D. The ends were cut back, 0 bases at V and 3 bases at J, with 9 bases in the middle. The CDR3 spans 14 residues. Germline V gene data show CDR1 as MGHRA and CDR2 as YSYEKL. CDR3 nucleotides: TGCGCCAGCAGCCAAGATCTTGGCAGCTACGAGCAGTACTTC. Translated, it gives CASSQDLGSYEQYF.